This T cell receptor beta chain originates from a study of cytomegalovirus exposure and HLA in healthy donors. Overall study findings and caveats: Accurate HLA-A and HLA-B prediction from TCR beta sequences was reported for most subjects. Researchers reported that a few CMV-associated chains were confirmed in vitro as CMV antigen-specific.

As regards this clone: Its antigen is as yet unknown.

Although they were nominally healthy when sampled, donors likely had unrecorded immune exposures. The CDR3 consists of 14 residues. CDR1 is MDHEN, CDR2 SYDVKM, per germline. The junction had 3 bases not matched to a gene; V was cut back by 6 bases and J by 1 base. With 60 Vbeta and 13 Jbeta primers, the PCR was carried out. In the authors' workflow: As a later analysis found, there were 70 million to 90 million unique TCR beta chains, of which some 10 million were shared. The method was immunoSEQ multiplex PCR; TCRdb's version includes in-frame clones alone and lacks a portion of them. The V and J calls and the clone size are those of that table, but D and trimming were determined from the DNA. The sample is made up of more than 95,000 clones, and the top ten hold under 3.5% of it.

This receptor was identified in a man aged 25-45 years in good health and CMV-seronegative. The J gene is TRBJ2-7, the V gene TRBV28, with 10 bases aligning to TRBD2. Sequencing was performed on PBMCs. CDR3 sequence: CASSALAGSYEQYF. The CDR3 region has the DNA TGTGCCAGCAGCGCACTAGCGGGGTCCTACGAGCAGTACTTC.